This TCR beta chain was obtained from a study of cytomegalovirus exposure and HLA in healthy donors. As regards this clone: Antigen specificity is unknown.

Whole-study results and caveats: The TCR clusters that emerged in the first cohort tended, a later analysis found, to co-occur in the 120 or so validation repertoires.

TCRdb's copy holds only in-frame clones and misses some; the assay was immunoSEQ multiplex PCR. The sample shows about 160,000 clones, less than 95% of them seen only once. Germline CDR1 SGDLS, CDR2 YYNGEE. V was clipped by 3 bases and J by 4 bases, with 17 bases between them. CDR3 length: 16 residues. The clonotype was recovered from a woman aged 18-29 years in good health and CMV-seropositive. Source material: PBMCs. The J gene is TRBJ2-1, the V gene TRBV9; the D is unclear. The CDR3 DNA follows: TGTGCCAGCAGCGCCGAGGTGGTCAGCTCATACAATGAGCAGTTCTTC. The encoded protein is CASSAEVVSSYNEQFF.